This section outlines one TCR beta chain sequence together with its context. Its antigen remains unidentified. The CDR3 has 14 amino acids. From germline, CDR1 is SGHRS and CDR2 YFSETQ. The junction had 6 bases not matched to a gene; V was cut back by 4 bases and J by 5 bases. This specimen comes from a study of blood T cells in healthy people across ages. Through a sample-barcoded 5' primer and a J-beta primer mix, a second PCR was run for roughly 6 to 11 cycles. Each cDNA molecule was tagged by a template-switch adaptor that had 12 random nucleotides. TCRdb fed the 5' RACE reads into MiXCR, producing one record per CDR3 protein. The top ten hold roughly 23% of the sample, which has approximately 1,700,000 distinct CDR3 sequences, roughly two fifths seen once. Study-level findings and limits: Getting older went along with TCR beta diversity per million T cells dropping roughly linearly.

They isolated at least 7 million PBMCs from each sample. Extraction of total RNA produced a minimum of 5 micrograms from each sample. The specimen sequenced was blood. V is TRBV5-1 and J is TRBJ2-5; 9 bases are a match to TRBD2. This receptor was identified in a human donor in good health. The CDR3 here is CASSAAGGGETQYF. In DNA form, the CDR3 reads TGCGCCAGCAGCGCAGCGGGGGGCGGGGAGACCCAGTACTTC.